The source of this T cell receptor beta chain is a study of beta chain features in type 1 diabetes. Looking at the study overall: In all, more than 90,000,000 sorted cells from all samples were analyzed.

Germline CDR1 SEHNR, CDR2 FQNEAQ (reference sequence). This CDR3 has 12 residues. Deletions cut 3 bases from V and 8 bases from J, with 10 bases between. Findings of the study overall: A definitive answer on HLA type influencing TCRB rearrangement was not reached here. Fewer insertions but more deletions were seen at VDJ junctions in type 1 diabetes patients.

Turning to this clone: Its cognate antigen is unknown.

Isolated RNA was reverse transcribed in full, so expressed TCRB transcripts were sequenced. Some clones are missing from TCRdb's copy, which holds only in-frame ones; the method was immunoSEQ multiplex PCR. Of 250,000 to 350,000 clones detected, 12% to 15% appear once; the ten largest clones hold roughly 7%. A single heparinised blood sample, averaging roughly 0.11 L, was obtained per donor. The chain links TRBV7-9 to TRBJ1-2; D is uncertain. The source material was central memory CD4+ T cells from blood. The origin of this receptor is a man aged 25-40 years in good health. Here the CDR3 DNA reads TGTGCCAGCAGCTTTGATAGTTCCGGCTACACCTTC. This gives the protein CASSFDSSGYTF.